This record covers a single TCR beta chain. Methods used by the authors: By means of reference gene primer amplification, nucleated cell counts were estimated. Sequencing was performed with immunoSEQ multiplex PCR; in TCRdb, only in-frame clones are kept and a portion is missing. D and trimming come from the DNA, and the V and J calls and clone size come from that table. This sample has about 100,000 clones, with under 75% found just once. These data belong to a study of blood T cell repertoires in COVID-19. Study overall: Spain, Italy and the United States supplied samples that represented acute and convalescent COVID-19. PBMCs, B-cell-depleted T cells, or T cells provided the cDNA or gDNA that made up the material.

CDR1 and CDR2 from the germline V gene are MDHEN and SYDVKM. The CDR3 is 14 amino acids. V lost 6 bases and J lost 0, with 6 bases in between. The V call is TRBV28, the J call TRBJ2-6; no reliable D call. The sequence came from an elderly man with acute or convalescent COVID-19. The sequencing sample was made of peripheral blood. The chain's CDR3 is CASRQSSGANVLTF. CDR3 nucleotide sequence: TGTGCCAGCAGACAGAGCTCTGGGGCCAACGTCCTGACTTTC. The complete variable domain, with remaining parts taken from reference TRBV28 and TRBJ2-6, reads DVKVTQSSRYLVKRTGEKVFLECVQDMDHENMFWYRQDPGLGLRLIYFSYDVKMKEKGDIPEGYSVSREKKERFSLILESASTNQTSMYLCASRQSSGANVLTFGAGSRLTVL.